These 8 T cell receptor beta chains share one sample of origin, sequenced in a study of graft-versus-host responses after intestinal transplantation. Libraries were prepared by immunoSEQ multiplex PCR; TCRdb keeps only in-frame clonotypes and omits some of them. The profile shows about 17,000 clones, 82% of them singletons. Graft material was processed, releasing intraepithelial and lamina propria lymphocytes. The sequencing here drew on ileum tissue, taken 17 days after transplant. The receptors originated from a human patient who received an intestinal transplant, so some T cells may come from the graft donor.

V usage is TRBV29-1 and J usage is TRBJ2-1, with 8 positions matching TRBD1. Trimming at V came to 5 bases and at J to 4 bases, leaving 7 bases not matched to a gene. This CDR3 region has 14 residues. Germline V lookup: CDR1 SQVTM, CDR2 ANQGSEA. The CDR3 region has the DNA TGCAGCGTTACCGGGACAGGTCTATACAATGAGCAGTTCTTC. This encodes CSVTGTGLYNEQFF.

The rearrangement links TRBV4-3 to TRBJ1-3; D may be TRBD1 (6 bases). Germline values: CDR1 LGHNA, CDR2 YSLEER. The CDR3 length is 16 residues. V was shortened by 0 bases and J by 4 bases, with 13 bases between the two germline ends. DNA for the CDR3: TGCGCCAGCAGCCAAGACGGGGGGGCGCGAGGAAACACCATATATTTT. This translates into CASSQDGGARGNTIYF.

V is TRBV30 and J is TRBJ1-4; 7 bases map to TRBD1. The CDR3 length is 15 residues. V dropped 0 bases and J dropped 7; count of bases not matched to a gene: 8. Germline CDR1 is GTSNPN and CDR2 is SVGIG (reference sequence). The CDR3 DNA reads as TGTGCCTGGAGTGTACCGACAGGGTGGCCTGAAAAACTGTTTTTT. Its protein is CAWSVPTGWPEKLFF. Variable domain in full (rest from reference TRBV30 and TRBJ1-4): SQTIHQWPATLVQPVGSPLSLECTVEGTSNPNLYWYRQAAGRGLQLLFYSVGIGQISSEVPQNLSASRPQDRQFILSSKKLLLSDSGFYLCAWSVPTGWPEKLFFGSGTQLSVL.

The gene calls are TRBV5-1 and TRBJ1-3; D unclear. There are 15 residues in the CDR3. The germline CDR1 and CDR2 sequences are SGHRS and YFSETQ. The ends were cut back, 0 bases at V and 3 bases at J, with 10 bases in the middle. Here the CDR3 DNA reads TGCGCCAGCAGCTTGGAACCGACGCTTGGAAACACCATATATTTT. Protein product: CASSLEPTLGNTIYF. Filled out from reference TRBV5-1 and TRBJ1-3, the complete variable domain reads KAGVTQTPRYLIKTRGQQVTLSCSPISGHRSVSWYQQTPGQGLQFLFEYFSETQRNKGNFPGRFSGRQFSNSRSEMNVSTLELGDSALYLCASSLEPTLGNTIYFGEGSWLTVV.

The genes are TRBV6-5 and TRBJ2-7; 9 nucleotides agree with TRBD1. Germline V lookup: CDR1 MNHEY, CDR2 SVGAGI. This CDR3 contains 13 residues. V was clipped by 6 bases and J by 3 bases; unmatched bases: 3. As DNA, the CDR3 is TGTGCCAGCAGGCGACAGGGGGGCTACGAGCAGTACTTC. It yields the protein CASRRQGGYEQYF.

The CDR3 region is CASSLNGRPTDTQYF. In nucleotides, the CDR3 is TGTGCCAGCAGTTTAAACGGGAGGCCCACAGATACGCAGTATTTT. The genes are TRBV27 and TRBJ2-3; 7 nucleotides match TRBD2. Trimming at V came to 2 bases and at J to 2 bases, leaving 4 bases not matched to a gene. The CDR3 covers 15 residues. Germline CDR1 reads MNHEY; CDR2 reads SMNVEV (reference sequence).

The DNA for the CDR3 is TGTGCCAGCAGTTACTCTTGGGCAGGACGTCGGAATGAGCAGTTCTTC. Translation: CASSYSWAGRRNEQFF. The chain recombines TRBV6-5 with TRBJ2-1; unclear D gene. V shed 0 bases and J shed 7 bases, with 16 bases lying between them. There are 16 residues in the CDR3. The V gene's germline CDR1 is MNHEY and CDR2 SVGAGI.

The rearrangement uses TRBV6-6 and TRBJ1-1; TRBD1 agrees at 7 bases. V lost 2 bases and J lost 6; bases outside the gene matches: 3. From germline, CDR1 is MNHNY and CDR2 SVGAGI (reference sequence). This CDR3 contains 13 residues. The CDR3 spells CASSYEGGSEAFF. The CDR3 coding sequence is TGTGCCAGCAGTTACGAAGGGGGCTCTGAAGCTTTCTTT.